These 2 T cell receptor beta chains share one sample of origin, sequenced in a study of shared clonotypes between healthy human individuals. Measured with immunoSEQ multiplex PCR; TCRdb has only the in-frame clones, and not every one. The sample has around 2.1 million clones; about 93% are singletons. The naive CD8 subset, CD45RO-negative cells positively selected for CCR7, excluded terminally differentiated effector memory CD45RA+ cells. Sequences were obtained from naive CD8+ T cells from PBMCs. These receptors were collected from a young man in good health. Some clones in this sample may be carry-over from other donors' samples.

The rearrangement joins TRBV28 to TRBJ1-2; maybe TRBD1 (5 bases). The V end was cut by 4 bases, the J end by 4 bases, with 13 bases between. Germline assignment: CDR1 MDHEN and CDR2 SYDVKM. This CDR3 is built from 14 residues. The CDR3 loop is CASSSTGLRYGYTF. For the CDR3, the DNA is TGTGCCAGCAGTTCGACGGGACTCCGCTATGGCTACACCTTC.

V is TRBV28 and J is TRBJ2-1; 9 bases line up with TRBD2. Germline V gene lookup returns CDR1 MDHEN and CDR2 SYDVKM. The ends lost 5 bases at V and 2 bases at J; junction bases unmatched: 10. The CDR3 is made up of 17 amino acids. The CDR3 reads CASSTNSLAGAYNEQFF. The CDR3 DNA reads as TGTGCCAGCAGTACAAACTCACTAGCGGGTGCCTACAATGAGCAGTTCTTC.